This T cell receptor (beta chain) was documented in a study of glioma-infiltrating T cells after dendritic cell vaccination. As for the study in general: Dendritic cell vaccination trial patients had either newly diagnosed or recurrent glioblastoma. At biweekly intervals, patients got three intradermal dendritic cell vaccine injections. Between the early 2000s and the early 2010s, patients got autologous tumor lysate-pulsed dendritic cell vaccines.

The repertoire was sequenced with immunoSEQ multiplex PCR; TCRdb's copy has only in-frame clones and lacks some. The table includes 90,000 to 110,000 clones, 90% detected once. This clone was counted a few times. The time point here: after dendritic cell vaccination, including at tumor progression/relapse. PBMC were collected before vaccination, two weeks after the third vaccination, and at progression. This receptor was identified in a human donor with glioblastoma. The sample here was blood, taken after dendritic cell vaccination.

The CDR3 loop reads CASSLDQGTSGWERYF. In nucleotides, the CDR3 is TGTGCCAGCAGCTTAGATCAAGGGACTAGCGGTTGGGAACGGTACTTC. The chain has TRBV11-2 and TRBJ2-7; 11 bases agree with TRBD2. Trimming cost V 0 bases and J 12 bases; bases outside gene matches: 13. This CDR3 region has 16 residues. CDR1 is SGHAT, CDR2 FQNNGV, per germline.